The sequence of this T cell receptor beta chain was determined in a study of shared clonotypes between healthy human individuals (dated by TCRdb to 2018 to 2021). Regarding the study in general: A couple of women and a few men aged 18 to 49 years were included in the cohort. For each donor, CD4 naive and CD4 memory were each run on three plates, CD8 naive on two plates, and CD8 memory on one plate. Blood TCR repertoires of a handful of healthy adults were deeply sequenced to estimate repertoire size and the extent of clonotype sharing between individuals. To increase sequencing depth and limit assay-specific biases, TCR repertoire library preparation and sequencing were carried out by different laboratories using diverse techniques. Leukapheresis yielded between about 0.8 and 8.9 billion PBMCs per donor.

Donors were healthy HIV-negative adults with no recently reported acute infections or vaccinations. All donors were Caucasian adults living in Nashville, Tennessee, USA. Magnetic negative selection was used to enrich CD4+ T cells, after which naive cells were positively selected on CD45RA and the negative fraction became the memory subset. After blood collection by leukapheresis, PBMCs were isolated using Ficoll-Histopaque density gradient centrifugation and then cryopreserved in the vapor phase of liquid nitrogen. Purity and quantity of every magnetically sorted T cell population were checked by analytical flow cytometry. Genomic DNA was isolated from every sorted fraction and measured by UV absorbance on a Nanodrop 2000c. TCR CDR3 regions were amplified from genomic DNA by multiplex PCR using the deep immunoSEQ assay. Extracted genomic DNA from each cell subset was spread evenly across all wells of several immunoSEQ 96-well plates, with each plate serving as a replicate. Each replicate PCR for sorted subsets received about 220 ng genomic DNA, equal to about 29,000 T cell genomes. Purified libraries were quantified with a Qubit 3.0 fluorometer, sized on a Bioanalyzer 2100, and re-quantified with the KAPA Library Quantification kit. Each immunoSEQ 96-well plate was sequenced on its own single-read 150-cycle Illumina NextSeq 550 flow cell. As for the authors' bioinformatics: The immunoSEQ output contained only junctional sequences without quality scores, so filtering could not match that applied to full-length reads. Sequences were annotated with PyIR, a Python wrapper for IgBLAST v1.9, using IMGT germline references to assign V/J genes and CDR3. Reads with weak V/J assignments (E-value above 1e-6), missing CDR3, stop codons, out-of-frame junctions, or ambiguous translated residues were removed. A V3J clonotype was defined by an identical inferred V gene, J gene, and CDR3 amino acid sequence. To compute the percentage overlap between repertoires, the number of shared unique clonotypes was divided by the size of the smaller repertoire. Three approaches were used to assess repertoire richness: RTK rarefaction, the Chao1 estimator, and Recon v2.1 estimates of unobserved clonotypes. Generation probabilities were computed with OLGA for all TCRbeta clonotypes obtained by the gDNA method from four donors. Entries here come from immuneACCESS through TCRdb and include only in-frame sequences with V and J called. Some clones fail to appear in such tables; in the studies checked, an unresolved V gene covers under half of the shortfall, and the cause of the remainder is unknown. The V and J calls and the clone size are those of that table, but D and trimming were determined from the DNA. The sample records about 1.5 million clones, about 98% of which are singletons. The ten largest clonotypes hold roughly 0.45% of the sample.

With regard to this clone: The specificity of this receptor is unknown. There are no base qualities to consult, and no much larger clone falls within one base. The identical CDR3 is also encoded by other nucleotide sequences in the sample.

Broader findings and caveats from the paper: Naive subsets generally had larger estimated clonotype richness than memory subsets. Pairwise subsampling indicated that sequencing depth was expected to affect the degree of clonotype sharing among donors. Sampling was limited to blood, and TCR repertoires in tissue likely differ from TCR repertoires in blood. Sharing across several donors was observed for approximately 4.6% of naive CD4, less than 4% of naive CD8, about 2.3% of memory CD4, and roughly 0.4% of memory CD8 clonotypes. Even with the large sequencing depth, rarefaction of the sorted-subset datasets indicated that sequencing was incomplete. The small number of donors limited the genetic and exposure-history diversity represented. Compared with non-shared clonotypes, clonotypes shared by all four sorted-subset donors had higher generation probabilities.

This clonotype was sampled from a young man in good health. The sequenced sample consisted of naive CD4+ T cells sorted from blood. This sample's cell subset or site label indicates: CD45RA+ positively selected.

The nucleotide sequence reads as follows: TGTGCCAGTAGTATATCTGGGACCCAGTACTTC. Its amino acids are CASSISGTQYF. Rearrangement joined TRBV19 to TRBJ2-5; the D gene lacks a confident call. Reading the germline V gene (reference sequence) gives CDR1 LNHDA and CDR2 SQIVND. The CDR3 runs 11 amino acids, cysteine and phenylalanine included. The entry retains the CDR3 DNA only, 33 bases that are in frame from base 1. Trimming takes 2 bases from V and 7 bases from J, and the germline ends sit 5 bases apart.